This T cell receptor (beta chain) was documented in a study of human T cells and chemical hapten exposure. Study results and limitations: TCRs above 1 in 1000 frequency did not change with DPC sensitization.

The time point denotes: patch test 2, 6 weeks after DPC sensitization. Stated treatment: therapeutic diphenylcyclopropenone sensitization with weekly scalp DPC. This clonotype was seen at least ten times. Its antigen is unknown. Individual cDNA molecules in this library carried unique molecular identifiers. TCRdb processed the RACE reads anew with MiXCR; each CDR3 protein has one entry. The sample lists 80,000 to 100,000 distinct CDR3 sequences; more than 9% were seen once. V dropped 0 bases and J dropped 2 bases, with 13 bases sitting between them. CDR3 length equals 16 residues. CDR1 SGHDT and CDR2 YYEEEE come from the germline V gene.

This sequence joins TRBV5-6 and TRBJ2-3; no clear D. The sequence came from a woman aged 45-65 years with alopecia areata. Some clones in this sample may be carry-over from other donors' samples. The sample was whole blood, taken in connection with sensitization to the hapten diphenylcyclopropenone (DPC). The CDR3, as DNA: TGTGCCAGCAGCTTGGCGGTGGGCCAGAACACAGATACGCAGTATTTT. This encodes CASSLAVGQNTDTQYF.